The 20 T cell receptor beta chains reported below all come from one sample, sequenced in a study of T-cell memory formation after mild COVID-19. TCRdb used MiXCR to reprocess the 5' RACE reads, holding one entry per CDR3 protein. The sample yields around 300,000 distinct CDR3 sequences, approximately 14% seen once. Sequenced: PBMCs or a T cell subset sorted from them (not recorded which). The receptors come from a man between 18 and 29 years old who had mild COVID-19 (a few samples of this study predate the infection). Cell type and time point are not known.

Comment on this clonotype: This CDR3 is missing its conserved last phenylalanine or tryptophan, likely due to a read error. No DNA is shown, since the ends of the CDR3 on it are uncertain; the CDR3 is the one TCRdb lists. V usage is TRBV21-1 and J usage is TRBJ2-7; TRBD1, the D gene given by the table, was not confirmed from the DNA. TRBV21-1 is a listed pseudogene. Inclusive of both ends, the CDR3 amounts to 15 amino acids. The CDR3 spells CASSSVGQGFYEQYY.

This clonotype has a handful of counts. V usage is TRBV29-1 and J usage is TRBJ2-7, with D possibly being TRBD1 (6 bases). Trimming pared 4 bases from V and 3 bases from J, leaving 10 bases between. The germline V gene has CDR1 SQVTM and CDR2 ANQGSEA. This CDR3 is built from 12 residues. The CDR3 coding sequence is TGCAGCGTTGTGGGGACACGCTACGAGCAGTACTTC. This translates into CSVVGTRYEQYF.

V usage is TRBV4-1 and J usage is TRBJ1-2; 11 nucleotides match TRBD1. Trimming removed 4 bases from V and 4 bases from J; junction bases left unmatched: 5. The germline CDR1 and CDR2 sequences are MGHRA and YSYEKL. CDR3 length: 15 residues. The CDR3 protein is CASSLRTGGSYGYTF. DNA for the CDR3: TGCGCCAGCAGCCTCAGGACAGGGGGCAGCTATGGCTACACCTTC.

This clonotype occurred many times. The J gene is TRBJ2-3, the V gene TRBV7-2; D possibly uses TRBD1 or TRBD2 (6 bases each). The CDR3 has 13 amino acids. CDR1 is SGHTA, CDR2 FQGNSA, per germline. V shed 8 bases and J shed 10 bases, with 19 bases lying between them. The CDR3 nucleotides read TGTGCCAGCTCACAGGGCGGGAATCGTGCGCAGTATTTT. Translating it yields CASSQGGNRAQYF.

In this sample, this clonotype turned up a few times. V is TRBV4-1 and J is TRBJ2-3; TRBD2 matches at 10 bases. V was pared by 0 bases and J by 1 base, with 4 bases of the junction left unmatched. The CDR3 has 17 amino acids. The germline gives CDR1 MGHRA, CDR2 YSYEKL. The CDR3 spells CASSQDYTSGGTDTQYF. As DNA, the CDR3 is TGCGCCAGCAGCCAAGATTATACTAGCGGGGGCACAGATACGCAGTATTTT.

V and J are TRBV20-1 and TRBJ2-7; 10 bases are a match to TRBD2. This CDR3 contains 17 residues. V lost 2 bases to trimming and J lost 0 bases; unmatched junction nucleotides: 10. Per germline, CDR1 DFQATT and CDR2 SNEGSKA (reference sequence). The CDR3 protein is CSARSPSSGGFSYEQYF. CDR3 DNA: TGCAGTGCTAGATCCCCTAGTAGCGGGGGGTTCTCCTACGAGCAGTACTTC.

J is TRBJ2-3 and V is TRBV5-5; D is unclear. The CDR3 extends over 16 amino acids. CDR1 and CDR2 (germline): SGHKS, YYEKEE (reference sequence). Trimming stripped 0 bases from V and 2 bases from J, with 13 bases between. CDR3 sequence: CASSLAIPQTTDTQYF. CDR3 nucleotides: TGTGCCAGCAGCTTGGCAATTCCCCAGACCACAGATACGCAGTATTTT. The complete variable domain, with remaining parts taken from reference TRBV5-5 and TRBJ2-3, reads DAGVTQSPTHLIKTRGQQVTLRCSPISGHKSVSWYQQVLGQGPQFIFQYYEKEERGRGNFPDRFSARQFPNYSSELNVNALLLGDSALYLCASSLAIPQTTDTQYFGPGTRLTVL.

This clonotype showed up just a few times. The chain is built from TRBV3-1 and TRBJ2-3; a possible D gene is TRBD1 (5 bases). There are 13 residues in the CDR3. Trimming cost V 6 bases and J 5 bases, with 12 bases left between them. The V gene's germline CDR1 is LGHDT and CDR2 YNNKEL (reference sequence). For the CDR3, the DNA is TGTGCCAGCAGGTTCGAAGGGGAAGATACGCAGTATTTT. It encodes CASRFEGEDTQYF.

This chain links TRBV18 with TRBJ2-7; D gene unclear. In germline, CDR1 is KGHSH, CDR2 LQKENI. Trimming cost V 4 bases and J 2 bases, with 9 bases left between them. The CDR3 runs to 13 residues. DNA for the CDR3: TGTGCCAGCTCACGGGGTAGACCCTACGAGCAGTACGTC. It specifies CASSRGRPYEQYV.

In DNA form, the CDR3 reads TGTGCCATCAGTGGAAACCGTGGAGAAGCTTTCTTT. This encodes CAISGNRGEAFF. V gene TRBV10-3 combines with J gene TRBJ1-1; D uncertain. Germline CDR1 ENHRY, CDR2 SYGVKD. Deletions cut 4 bases from V and 8 bases from J, with 11 bases between. The CDR3 totals 12 residues.

This clonotype was counted between two and nine times. The chain employs TRBV20-1 and TRBJ2-7; no firm D call. This CDR3 has 11 residues. Per the germline V gene, CDR1 is DFQATT and CDR2 is SNEGSKA (reference sequence). Trimming shortened V by 4 bases and J by 2 bases, and 6 bases separated the two germline ends. CDR3: CSANRAYEQYF. In nucleotides, the CDR3 is TGCAGTGCTAACCGAGCCTACGAGCAGTACTTC.

This clonotype has only one observation. The chain has TRBV29-1 and TRBJ1-1; TRBD1 is a possible D gene (5 bases). The V end was cut by 4 bases, the J end by 3 bases, with 6 bases between. Germline V gives CDR1 SQVTM, CDR2 ANQGSEA. The CDR3 spans 11 residues. The CDR3 sequence: CSVAGYTEAFF. CDR3 DNA: TGCAGCGTTGCAGGGTACACTGAAGCTTTCTTT. The full variable domain, in which reference TRBV29-1 and TRBJ1-1 provide the parts outside the CDR3, is SAVISQKPSRDICQRGTSLTIQCQVDSQVTMMFWYRQQPGQSLTLIATANQGSEATYESGFVIDKFPISRPNLTFSTLTVSNMSPEDSSIYLCSVAGYTEAFFGQGTRLTVV.

A few counts support this clonotype. The chain combines TRBV5-1 with TRBJ2-3, with TRBD2 identical over 10 bases. Germline V CDR1 and CDR2: SGHRS, YFSETQ. With V trimmed by 4 bases and J by 5 bases, 10 bases remained unmatched. This CDR3 is 16 amino acids long. The CDR3 region has the DNA TGCGCCAGCAGCATGAGCGGGGGGGCCGAGGTAGATACGCAGTATTTT. It encodes CASSMSGGAEVDTQYF.

V gene TRBV7-9 combines with J gene TRBJ2-1; TRBD2 might be the D (5 bases). Per the germline V gene, CDR1 is SEHNR and CDR2 is FQNEAQ (reference sequence). The CDR3 is 15 amino acids. The V and J ends lost 0 bases and 6 bases respectively, with 12 bases between them. Here the CDR3 reads CASSLAPGEGNEQFF. In nucleotides, the CDR3 is TGTGCCAGCAGCTTAGCTCCCGGGGAAGGCAATGAGCAGTTCTTC.

V and J are TRBV7-9 and TRBJ1-1, with 8 bases matching TRBD1. CDR3 length: 13 residues. Germline assignment: CDR1 SEHNR and CDR2 FQNEAQ (reference sequence). The J segment lost 2 bases and the V segment lost 8 bases, leaving 4 bases of the junction unmatched. CDR3 nucleotide sequence: TGTGCCAGCGTGACAGGGGATAACACTGAAGCTTTCTTT. It translates to CASVTGDNTEAFF. Combining the CDR3 with reference TRBV7-9 and TRBJ1-1 gives the whole variable domain DTGVSQNPRHKITKRGQNVTFRCDPISEHNRLYWYRQTLGQGPEFLTYFQNEAQLEKSRLLSDRFSAERPKGSFSTLEIQRTEQGDSAMYLCASVTGDNTEAFFGQGTRLTVV.

This clonotype appeared a single time. The rearrangement links TRBV12-3 or TRBV12-4 to TRBJ2-7; D not certain. The CDR3 covers 12 residues. The germline V and J ends were trimmed by 6 bases and 6 bases, with 12 bases remaining between them. CDR3 bases: TGTGCCAGCAGCCTAAGCAGGCTCGAGCAGTACTTC. As protein: CASSLSRLEQYF.

As regards this clonotype: This could be a read error, since a much larger clone is one nucleotide away. J is TRBJ2-7 and V is TRBV5-1; the D call may be TRBD1 or TRBD2 (6 bases each). This CDR3 is built from 13 residues. The germline CDR1 and CDR2 sequences are SGHRS and YFSETQ. V was shortened by 2 bases and J by 3 bases, with 9 bases between the two germline ends. CDR3 coding DNA: TGCGCCAGCAGCTTCGGGGGCTTCTACGAGCAGTACTTC. As protein: CASSFGGFYEQYF.

This clonotype was observed once. The chain has TRBV4-1 and TRBJ2-1; 10 bases match TRBD2. The CDR3 totals 15 residues. V gave up 1 base and J gave up 5 bases; unmatched junction bases: 2. Germline CDR1 reads MGHRA; CDR2 reads YSYEKL. In DNA, the CDR3 is TGCGCCAGCAGCCAAGCTAGCGGGGGTCACAATGAGCAGTTCTTC. The encoded protein is CASSQASGGHNEQFF.

This clonotype was seen a handful of times. The CDR3 region is CASSLLPSGGTGELFF. The CDR3 DNA follows: TGTGCCAGCAGCTTATTGCCTAGCGGGGGGACCGGGGAGCTGTTTTTT. The chain joins TRBV7-2 to TRBJ2-2; 11 nucleotides agree with TRBD2. The CDR3 sequence is 16 residues long. Unmatched junction bases numbered 4, after V lost 2 bases and J lost 5 bases. Per germline, CDR1 SGHTA and CDR2 FQGNSA.

This clonotype was picked up a small number of times. The chain has TRBV7-8 and TRBJ1-3; D gene ambiguous. Germline V gene sequence: CDR1 SGHVS, CDR2 FQNEAQ. This CDR3 is 16 amino acids long. V lost 5 bases, J lost 0 bases, and 14 bases lay in between. The CDR3 protein is CASSPNMLSSGNTIYF. Written as DNA, the CDR3 is TGTGCCAGCAGCCCCAACATGTTGTCCTCTGGAAACACCATATATTTT.